The next 16 T cell receptor beta chains were all read from a single sample in a study of blood T cell repertoires in COVID-19. Libraries were prepared by immunoSEQ multiplex PCR; TCRdb keeps only in-frame clonotypes and omits some of them. The top ten hold around 1.3% of the sample, which has roughly 200,000 clones, approximately 83% seen once. Sequencing was carried out using peripheral blood. The source is a woman aged 25-40 years with COVID-19, enrolled during active disease.

This chain links TRBV5-5 with TRBJ1-5; D is unresolved. The V end was cut by 2 bases, the J end by 1 base, with 10 bases between. CDR3 length: 15 residues. In germline, CDR1 is SGHKS, CDR2 YYEKEE (reference sequence). The CDR3 region has the DNA TGTGCCAGCAGCTTCAACCCAGAAAGCAATCAGCCCCAGCATTTT. Translating it yields CASSFNPESNQPQHF.

In this sample, this clone turned up once. The chain uses TRBV24-1 and TRBJ2-7, with TRBD1 matching over 11 bases. The CDR3 is 15 residues long. The germline V gene has CDR1 KGHDR and CDR2 SFDVKD. V shed 2 bases, J shed 6 bases, and the junction held 5 bases outside the gene matches. The CDR3 DNA reads as TGTGCCACCAGTGATTCTCGGACAGGGGGCACCGAGCAGTACTTC. It encodes CATSDSRTGGTEQYF.

This clone was picked up one time. CDR3 coding DNA: TGCGCCAGCAGCCAAGATTGGAGCGGGGGCCCCTACAATGAGCAGTTCTTC. It encodes CASSQDWSGGPYNEQFF. The rearrangement joins TRBV4-3 to TRBJ2-1, with 8 bases lining up with TRBD2. The germline gives CDR1 LGHNA, CDR2 YSLEER. With 0 bases clipped from V and 2 bases from J, the junction kept 6 bases outside the gene matches. The CDR3 totals 17 residues.

The chain carries TRBV3-1 (or the pseudogene TRBV3-2) and TRBJ2-3; D may be TRBD2 (6 bases). The CDR3 runs 16 residues. Between the trimmed V and J ends, which lost 3 bases and 2 bases, there was a span of 15 bases. Germline loops: CDR1 LGHDT, CDR2 YNNKEL (reference sequence). The CDR3 region has the DNA TGTGCCAGCAGCCACAACCGCGGAGGGGACACAGATACGCAGTATTTT. It codes for CASSHNRGGDTDTQYF.

This clone was detected only a few times. This sequence joins TRBV7-9 and TRBJ2-2; D remains unclear. The V gene's germline CDR1 is SEHNR and CDR2 FQNEAQ (reference sequence). This CDR3 is built from 17 residues. V was trimmed by 1 base and J by 0 bases, leaving 12 bases between them. The DNA of the CDR3 is TGTGCCAGCAGCTTAGTCGACTCGGAGCCGAACACCGGGGAGCTGTTTTTT. Encoded protein: CASSLVDSEPNTGELFF.

The chain uses TRBV28 and TRBJ2-5, with 7 bases that match TRBD1. The CDR3 sequence is 15 residues long. The trim removed 4 bases at V and 0 bases at J, leaving 5 bases unmatched. Per the germline V gene, CDR1 is MDHEN and CDR2 is SYDVKM. The CDR3 DNA sequence: TGTGCCAGCAGTTCTATCCAGGGGGACCAAGAGACCCAGTACTTC. Translating gives CASSSIQGDQETQYF.

This clone was detected only once. This chain uses TRBV11-3 with TRBJ2-7, with TRBD1 as a possible D gene (6 bases). V was shortened by 5 bases and J by 5 bases, with 13 bases between the two germline ends. This CDR3 region has 13 residues. CDR1 and CDR2 from the germline V gene are SGHNT and YENEEA. The CDR3 region is CASSPTGFHEQYF. The CDR3, as DNA: TGTGCCAGCAGCCCCACAGGGTTCCACGAGCAGTACTTC.

This clone appeared once. The chain uses TRBV4-3 and TRBJ2-5, with 12 bases lining up with TRBD1. The CDR3 runs to 15 residues. V dropped 4 bases and J dropped 5; count of bases not matched to a gene: 5. CDR1 is LGHNA and CDR2 is YSLEER in the germline V gene. The CDR3, as DNA: TGCGCCAGCAGCCTGGGGACAGGGGGCGAGGAGACCCAGTACTTC. This translates into CASSLGTGGEETQYF.

The chain uses TRBV2 and TRBJ2-1, with 11 bases fitting TRBD1. V dropped 6 bases and J dropped 9; count of bases not matched to a gene: 10. Germline V gives CDR1 SNHLY, CDR2 FYNNEI. The CDR3 has 15 amino acids. The CDR3 sequence is CASRLWTGGGIEQFF. CDR3 coding DNA: TGTGCCAGCAGGCTCTGGACAGGGGGCGGAATTGAGCAGTTCTTC. Using reference TRBV2 and TRBJ2-1 for the parts outside the CDR3, the full variable domain is EPEVTQTPSHQVTQMGQEVILRCVPISNHLYFYWYRQILGQKVEFLVSFYNNEISEKSEIFDDQFSVERPDGSNFTLKIRSTKLEDSAMYFCASRLWTGGGIEQFFGPGTRLTVL.

This clone occurred once. The chain links TRBV27 to TRBJ2-6; D call uncertain. The germline gives CDR1 MNHEY, CDR2 SMNVEV (reference sequence). Trimming took off 3 bases at V and 16 bases at J, with 16 bases between the two ends. The CDR3 totals 13 residues. The CDR3 loop reads CASSFSSEPELTF. DNA of the CDR3: TGTGCCAGCAGTTTTTCTTCCGAACCCGAGCTGACTTTC.

V usage is TRBV9 and J usage is TRBJ1-4, with D perhaps TRBD1 (5 bases). Germline loops: CDR1 SGDLS, CDR2 YYNGEE. The CDR3 totals 13 residues. The ends were cut back, 3 bases at V and 3 bases at J, with 6 bases in the middle. The chain's CDR3 is CASSEGPNEKLFF. DNA for the CDR3: TGTGCCAGCAGCGAGGGGCCTAATGAAAAACTGTTTTTT.

V usage is TRBV11-2 and J usage is TRBJ2-3; 7 bases line up with TRBD2. CDR3 length equals 14 residues. The V segment lost 7 bases and the J segment 2 bases; nucleotides outside the gene matches: 6. Germline assignment: CDR1 SGHAT and CDR2 FQNNGV. The CDR3 DNA follows: TGTGCCAGCAACCCGGGACTACTCACAGATACGCAGTATTTT. Translating it yields CASNPGLLTDTQYF.

The chain combines TRBV2 with TRBJ1-5; 9 bases agree with TRBD1. From germline, CDR1 is SNHLY and CDR2 FYNNEI. This CDR3 spans 17 amino acids. The ends lost 5 bases at V and 0 bases at J; junction bases unmatched: 8. The CDR3 reads CASSWGQGIDSNQPQHF. DNA of the CDR3: TGTGCCAGCAGTTGGGGACAGGGCATAGATAGCAATCAGCCCCAGCATTTT.

This chain uses TRBV19 with TRBJ2-1; D perhaps matches TRBD1 (5 bases). V was trimmed by 9 bases and J by 0 bases, leaving 15 bases between them. Germline CDR1 and CDR2: LNHDA and SQIVND (reference sequence). CDR3 length: 15 amino acids. Here the CDR3 reads CASAFWGNSYNEQFF. CDR3 DNA sequence: TGTGCCAGCGCCTTTTGGGGCAACTCCTACAATGAGCAGTTCTTC.

The J gene is TRBJ1-6, the V gene TRBV6-1; 10 positions match TRBD1. Germline lookup yields CDR1 MNHNS and CDR2 SASEGT. CDR3 length: 18 residues. The V and J ends lost 1 base and 9 bases, in that order; junction bases with no gene match: 12. This CDR3 is CASSEVWGQGLISSPLHF. The CDR3 nucleotides are TGTGCCAGCAGTGAAGTATGGGGACAGGGGCTGATTAGTTCACCCCTCCACTTT.

The chain combines TRBV5-1 with TRBJ1-2, with TRBD1 identical over 9 bases. J lost 3 bases, V lost 3 bases, and 3 bases had no gene match. Germline CDR1 SGHRS, CDR2 YFSETQ. CDR3 size: 14 residues. CDR3 bases: TGCGCCAGCAGCTATACAGGGGGCGACTATGGCTACACCTTC. Residues: CASSYTGGDYGYTF. Filled out from reference TRBV5-1 and TRBJ1-2, the complete variable domain reads KAGVTQTPRYLIKTRGQQVTLSCSPISGHRSVSWYQQTPGQGLQFLFEYFSETQRNKGNFPGRFSGRQFSNSRSEMNVSTLELGDSALYLCASSYTGGDYGYTFGSGTRLTVV.